Given below is one TCR beta chain in context. The entry originates in a study of cytomegalovirus exposure and HLA in healthy donors. After removal of 2 bases from V and 5 bases from J, the junction contained 10 bases not matched to a gene. Germline CDR1 KGHSH, CDR2 LQKENI. CDR3 length: 16 residues. The PCR had 60 Vbeta and 13 Jbeta primers. Assay used: immunoSEQ multiplex PCR; TCRdb lists only in-frame clones, some missing. The table includes 150,000 to 200,000 clones, roughly four fifths detected once. Source material: PBMCs. This receptor was obtained from a woman aged 40 to 49 in good health and CMV-seronegative. V and J are TRBV18 and TRBJ1-1, with TRBD1 matching over 8 bases. This CDR3 reads CASSPTMDRVRTEAFF. In nucleotides, the CDR3 is TGTGCCAGCTCACCAACAATGGACAGGGTACGGACTGAAGCTTTCTTT.